A selection of T cell receptor beta chains follows, all from one sample in a study of shared clonotypes between healthy human individuals. Sequencing used immunoSEQ multiplex PCR; TCRdb keeps in-frame clones, though not all of them. The sample consists of over 850,000 clones, around 78% of them appearing once. Sequenced material: memory CD4+ T cells from PBMCs. These receptor sequences come from a man aged 18 to 35 in good health. Some clones in this sample may be carry-over from other donors' samples. Both conserved end residues are part of each CDR3. The D gene is left open where the match is weak. Only part of the rows carry a size: once, few, many, or a class if the clone is expanded.

>TRBV30|NA|NA|TRBJ1-1
TGTGCCTGGAGTGTACAAGAAAGGACCAGGTATCGAAACACTGAAGCTTTCTTT
CAWSVQERTRYRNTEAFF
>TRBV28|TRBD1|NA|TRBJ1-5
TGTGCCAGCATAGAGACAGGGGTCTTAGGCAATCAGCCCCAGCATTTT
CASIETGVLGNQPQHF
>TRBV5-4|NA|NA|TRBJ2-7
TGTGCCAGCAGCCGATTTATACTATCGACGAGGGAGGAGCAGTACTTC
CASSRFILSTREEQYF
>TRBV27|NA|NA|TRBJ1-4
TGTGCCAGCAGTTTATCGGGGACAACTAATGAAAAACTGTTTTTT
CASSLSGTTNEKLFF
>TRBV30|NA|once|TRBJ2-7
TGTGCCTGGAGTTCTGGGTACGAGCAGTACTTC
CAWSSGYEQYF
>TRBV10-3|TRBD1|NA|TRBJ1-5
TGTGCCATCAGTGAATTCCAGGGGGGAATGCCCCAGCATTTT
CAISEFQGGMPQHF
>TRBV7-2|TRBD1|NA|TRBJ1-2
TGTGCCAGCTCTCAAGGACAGGGCTATGGCTACACCTTC
CASSQGQGYGYTF
>TRBV11-2|TRBD1|NA|TRBJ2-5
TGTGCCAGCAGCTTAGGACAGGGCTCAGAGACCCAGTACTTC
CASSLGQGSETQYF
>TRBV15|TRBD2|NA|TRBJ2-1
TGTGCCACCAGCAAGGGACTAGCGGCCAATGAGCAGTTCTTC
CATSKGLAANEQFF
>TRBV6-5|NA|once|TRBJ2-7
TGTGCCAGCAGTTACTCGATCCGAGGGTACGAGCAGTACTTC
CASSYSIRGYEQYF
>TRBV18|NA|NA|TRBJ2-7
TGTGCCAGCTCACCACTACCTCCGACAGGCCCTTACGACGAGCAGTACTTC
CASSPLPPTGPYDEQYF
>TRBV7-9|TRBD2|NA|TRBJ2-1
TGTGCCAGCAATAGCGGGAGGGGGGATGAGCAGTTCTTC
CASNSGRGDEQFF
>TRBV29-1|NA|few|TRBJ1-1
TGCAGCGTTGCCTCACCCTGGGGGAACACTGAAGCTTTCTTT
CSVASPWGNTEAFF
>TRBV18|NA|NA|TRBJ1-2
TGTGCCAGCTCATCTAACTATGGCTACACCTTC
CASSSNYGYTF
>TRBV7-3|TRBD1|NA|TRBJ2-1
TGTGCCAGCAGCTCAGGGGGTGAGCAGTTCTTC
CASSSGGEQFF
>TRBV11-2|NA|many|TRBJ2-7
TGTGCCAGCAGCGCGCGGCCGGGCCGCACTAGCTCCTACGAGCAGTACTTC
CASSARPGRTSSYEQYF
>TRBV7-8|TRBD1|NA|TRBJ2-3
TGTGCCAGCAGCCCCGGGACAGTCAGCACAGATACGCAGTATTTT
CASSPGTVSTDTQYF
>TRBV7-2|TRBD1|NA|TRBJ2-7
TGTGCCAGCAGCTTATTTGGACAGGCGCTCCGGGTGATCGAGCAGTACTTC
CASSLFGQALRVIEQYF
>TRBV28|NA|NA|TRBJ2-1
TGTGCCAGCAGTAGGACGAGGGGACGGGGATTCTTC
CASSRTRGRGFF
>TRBV5-1|NA|once|TRBJ2-7
TGCGCCAGCAGCCGAACCGGGACTGCGGTTAATTCCGAGCAGTACTTC
CASSRTGTAVNSEQYF
>TRBV5-1|NA|NA|TRBJ2-7
TGCGCCAGCAGCTTGTTTGCCAGGGAACCCTCCTACGAGCAGTACTTC
CASSLFAREPSYEQYF
>TRBV13|NA|NA|TRBJ2-3
TGTGCCAGCAGCTTAGTCCGAGTTAGCACAGATACGCAGTATTTT
CASSLVRVSTDTQYF
>TRBV5-6|NA|NA|TRBJ2-2
TGTGCCAGCAGCTTGGTACGGATTGATGGCGGGGAGCTGTTTTTT
CASSLVRIDGGELFF
>TRBV9|TRBD1|NA|TRBJ1-1
TGTGCCAGCAGCGTAGAGGCAGGGGGGACTGAAGCTTTCTTT
CASSVEAGGTEAFF
>TRBV7-9|NA|few|TRBJ2-7
TGTGCCAGCAGCTTAGTTGCAGGCGGAACTCCCAACGAGCAGTACTTC
CASSLVAGGTPNEQYF
>TRBV7-2|TRBD1|few|TRBJ1-2
TGTGCCAGCACCCAAGGACAGGGAGCTAACTATGGCTACACCTTC
CASTQGQGANYGYTF
>TRBV5-1|TRBD1|NA|TRBJ1-3
TGCGCCAGCAGCTTGGGGACAGGAGGAGGAAACACCATATATTTT
CASSLGTGGGNTIYF
>TRBV5-4|TRBD2|NA|TRBJ2-5
TGTGCCAGCAGCTTCGGACTAGCGGACCAAGAGACCCAGTACTTC
CASSFGLADQETQYF
>TRBV5-1|TRBD1|NA|TRBJ2-2
TGCGCCAGCAGCGGACAGGGGGCCGGGGAGCTGTTTTTT
CASSGQGAGELFF
>TRBV11-2|NA|NA|TRBJ1-2
TGTGCCAGCAGCTTAGGAGCAGAACGTTCCTATGGCTACACCTTC
CASSLGAERSYGYTF
>TRBV30|TRBD1|NA|TRBJ1-3
TGTGCCTGGGGGACAGTCGGAAACACCATATATTTT
CAWGTVGNTIYF
>TRBV5-4|TRBD2|NA|TRBJ2-3
TGTGCCAGCAGCCTAGCGGGAGGGGTTCGGGCAGATACGCAGTATTTT
CASSLAGGVRADTQYF
>TRBV18|NA|NA|TRBJ2-7
TGTGCCAGCTCTCCGGGGACTTACGAGCAGTACTTC
CASSPGTYEQYF
>TRBV11-1|NA|NA|TRBJ1-2
TGTGCCAGCAGCTTGGGGGCAGGGGCGCTCTATGGCTACACCTTC
CASSLGAGALYGYTF
>TRBV12-2|NA|NA|TRBJ1-1
TGTGCAACGCCGGGGGACAGGCCTGACACTGAAGCTTTCTTT
CATPGDRPDTEAFF
>TRBV14|TRBD2|NA|TRBJ2-1
TGTGCCAGCAGCCTCGGGACTAGCGGATACAATGAGCAGTTCTTC
CASSLGTSGYNEQFF
>TRBV19|TRBD1|NA|TRBJ2-3
TGTGCCAGTAGTGTTGGACAGGGAGGCGGAGATACGCAGTATTTT
CASSVGQGGGDTQYF
>TRBV11-1|TRBD2|once|TRBJ2-1
TGTGCCAGCAGCTCAGGACTAGCGGGAGGCAATGAGCAGTTCTTC
CASSSGLAGGNEQFF
>TRBV29-1|TRBD1|NA|TRBJ1-2
TGCAGCGTCCAAAGGAGGACAGGCTATGGCTACACCTTC
CSVQRRTGYGYTF
>TRBV20-1|NA|many|TRBJ2-3
TGCAGTGCTAGCGAGACAGATACGCAGTATTTT
CSASETDTQYF
>TRBV7-3|TRBD1|NA|TRBJ2-3
TGTGCCAGCAGCTTACGACAGGGGGCGCCGAATACGCAGTATTTT
CASSLRQGAPNTQYF
>TRBV18|NA|NA|TRBJ2-4
TGTGCCAGCTCACCCCTTGTGGAAGGGGACATTCAGTACTTC
CASSPLVEGDIQYF
>TRBV19|TRBD1|NA|TRBJ1-2
TGTGCCAGTAGTGTGAGGGACAGGCCTTCTGGCTACACCTTC
CASSVRDRPSGYTF
>TRBV2|NA|NA|TRBJ2-1
TGTGCCAGCAGTGAAGAACAGGGCAATGAGCAGTTCTTC
CASSEEQGNEQFF
>TRBV7-9|NA|NA|TRBJ2-3
TGTGCCAGCAGCTTCTACACAGATACGCAGTATTTT
CASSFYTDTQYF
>TRBV19|TRBD1|NA|TRBJ1-1
TGTGCCAGTAGTCCATACAGGGGCGAAGCTTTCTTT
CASSPYRGEAFF
>TRBV28|NA|NA|TRBJ1-4
TGTGCCAGCAGCACCCCCGACCCTAATGAAAAACTGTTTTTT
CASSTPDPNEKLFF
>TRBV11-2|NA|NA|TRBJ2-4
TGTGCCAGCAGCGGCATAATAGCCAAAAACATTCAGTACTTC
CASSGIIAKNIQYF
>TRBV4-1|TRBD1|NA|TRBJ2-5
TGCGCCAGCAGCCAAGAGCGATTCACCGGGACAGTGAAGACCCAGTACTTC
CASSQERFTGTVKTQYF
>TRBV27|TRBD2|NA|TRBJ2-7
TGTGCCAGCAGTCGATCCGGGACTAGCGGGACCTACGAGCAGTACTTC
CASSRSGTSGTYEQYF
>TRBV19|NA|NA|TRBJ1-2
TGTGCCAGTAGTATGGACCGTTTAGGGACCAGAGTCGATGGCTACACCTTC
CASSMDRLGTRVDGYTF
>TRBV25-1|NA|NA|TRBJ1-2
TGTGCCAGCAGTGAACCCGACAGGTATGGCTACACCTTC
CASSEPDRYGYTF
>TRBV7-3|TRBD2|NA|TRBJ2-1
TGTGCCAGCAGCTCGCGACTAGCGGGACAGCAGTTCTTC
CASSSRLAGQQFF
>TRBV7-8|NA|NA|TRBJ2-7
TGTGCCAGCAGCTCCGGAGGAGCGTTTTCCTACGAGCAGTACTTC
CASSSGGAFSYEQYF